This is a list of T cell receptor beta chains from one sample in a study of blood T cell repertoires in COVID-19. TCRdb's table, derived via immunoSEQ multiplex PCR, lists solely in-frame clones and lacks some. The data show 100,000 or so clones, approximately 86% seen once. Material: peripheral blood. The receptors stem from a woman aged 60 to 75 with acute or convalescent COVID-19. Each CDR3 is given with its conserved first and last residue. D genes are given only for firm matches. Only some rows state a clone size, as once, few, many or a class for expanded clones.

V	J	D	size	CDR3	DNA
TRBV5-5	TRBJ1-4	NA	NA	CASTQFRVTNEKLFF	TGTGCCAGCACCCAGTTCAGGGTTACTAATGAAAAACTGTTTTTT
TRBV19	TRBJ1-4	TRBD1	NA	CASSILDRGELFF	TGTGCCAGTAGTATCCTTGACAGGGGCGAACTGTTTTTT
TRBV6-2/TRBV6-3	TRBJ1-1	NA	once	CASSYPSEAFF	TGTGCCAGCAGTTACCCCTCGGAAGCTTTCTTT
TRBV28	TRBJ2-2	TRBD2	NA	CASSSGLAGGTGELFF	TGTGCCAGCAGTTCAGGACTAGCGGGAGGCACCGGGGAGCTGTTTTTT
TRBV15	TRBJ2-7	TRBD2	NA	CATRGSGRDEQYF	TGTGCCACCAGGGGTAGCGGGAGAGACGAGCAGTACTTC
TRBV28	TRBJ1-5	NA	NA	CASSLQGNQPQHF	TGTGCCAGCAGTTTACAGGGGAATCAGCCCCAGCATTTT
TRBV6-6	TRBJ1-5	TRBD1	NA	CASSLGTADQPQHF	TGTGCCAGCAGTTTGGGGACAGCCGATCAGCCCCAGCATTTT
TRBV6-5	TRBJ1-2	TRBD1	NA	CASSYGTGGIYGYTF	TGTGCCAGCAGTTACGGGACAGGGGGCATCTATGGCTACACCTTC
TRBV5-1	TRBJ2-3	TRBD2	NA	CASSGGLAGSTDTQYF	TGCGCCAGCAGCGGAGGACTAGCGGGTAGCACAGATACGCAGTATTTT
TRBV12-3/TRBV12-4	TRBJ2-2	NA	NA	CASSLRGTGELFF	TGTGCCAGCAGTTTACGCGGCACCGGGGAGCTGTTTTTT
TRBV9	TRBJ2-7	TRBD1	NA	CASSVEPQGAGEQYF	TGTGCCAGCAGCGTAGAACCCCAGGGGGCTGGAGAGCAGTACTTC
TRBV6-2/TRBV6-3	TRBJ2-1	TRBD2	NA	CASSRLAGGGDEQFF	TGTGCCAGCAGTCGACTAGCGGGAGGGGGCGATGAGCAGTTCTTC
TRBV5-4	TRBJ1-1	NA	NA	CASSLGSSGTEAFF	TGTGCCAGCAGCTTGGGCAGTTCGGGCACTGAAGCTTTCTTT
TRBV5-1	TRBJ2-5	TRBD2	NA	CASSLTTSGETQYF	TGCGCCAGCAGCTTGACGACTAGCGGGGAGACCCAGTACTTC
TRBV18	TRBJ2-5	NA	NA	CASSPFREGETQYF	TGTGCCAGCTCACCGTTCAGGGAAGGAGAGACCCAGTACTTC
TRBV5-1	TRBJ2-1	TRBD2	once	CASSYTSGRVDEQFF	TGCGCCAGCAGCTACACTAGCGGGAGGGTGGATGAGCAGTTCTTC
TRBV2	TRBJ1-6	NA	NA	CASRQPIPGSPLHF	TGTGCCAGCAGGCAGCCAATTCCAGGGTCACCCCTCCACTTT
TRBV6-1	TRBJ1-2	NA	NA	CASSELLGVRSGYTF	TGTGCCAGCAGTGAACTTTTAGGGGTTCGAAGTGGCTACACCTTC
TRBV19	TRBJ2-3	TRBD2	NA	CASNLLAGSTDTQYF	TGTGCCAGTAACCTCCTAGCGGGTTCCACAGATACGCAGTATTTT
TRBV6-1	TRBJ1-5	NA	NA	CASSVSGTSRNQPQHF	TGTGCCAGCAGTGTCTCCGGGACTTCTCGCAATCAGCCCCAGCATTTT
TRBV13	TRBJ2-1	TRBD2	NA	CASSLGDLAGNEQFF	TGTGCCAGCAGCTTAGGGGATCTAGCGGGCAATGAGCAGTTCTTC
TRBV24-1	TRBJ2-1	NA	NA	CATSDGGRSYNEQFF	TGTGCCACCAGTGATGGAGGTAGGTCCTACAATGAGCAGTTCTTC
TRBV6-5	TRBJ1-5	TRBD1	NA	CASSTGTVSNQPQHF	TGTGCCAGCAGTACCGGGACAGTTAGCAATCAGCCCCAGCATTTT
TRBV27	TRBJ2-5	TRBD1	NA	CASSLPGQQETQYF	TGTGCCAGCAGTCTACCGGGACAGCAAGAGACCCAGTACTTC
TRBV6-5	TRBJ1-1	NA	NA	CASSLSPRVPNTEAFF	TGTGCCAGCAGTTTAAGCCCCCGCGTCCCGAACACTGAAGCTTTCTTT
TRBV28	TRBJ2-7	NA	NA	CASSPGTSVYEQYF	TGTGCCAGCAGCCCCGGGACATCGGTGTACGAGCAGTACTTC
TRBV7-7	TRBJ1-3	NA	NA	CASSLAAGAGNTIYF	TGTGCTAGCAGCTTAGCAGCAGGGGCCGGAAACACCATATATTTT
TRBV5-1	TRBJ1-4	TRBD1	NA	CASSLEQGGSHEKLFF	TGCGCCAGCAGCTTGGAACAGGGGGGGAGCCATGAAAAACTGTTTTTT
TRBV28	TRBJ1-2	TRBD1	NA	CASSLGDRNYGYTF	TGTGCCAGCAGTTTAGGGGACAGAAACTATGGCTACACCTTC
TRBV12-3/TRBV12-4	TRBJ1-1	NA	NA	CASSLGGGTEAFF	TGTGCCAGCAGTTTAGGCGGAGGAACTGAAGCTTTCTTT
TRBV2	TRBJ2-7	NA	NA	CASSKGQGLEQYF	TGTGCCAGCAGCAAGGGACAAGGGTTAGAACAGTACTTC
TRBV9	TRBJ2-2	TRBD1	NA	CASSPDRGLTGELFF	TGTGCCAGCAGCCCAGACAGGGGGCTCACCGGGGAGCTGTTTTTT
TRBV11-2	TRBJ2-7	NA	NA	CASSLDLVRYEQYF	TGTGCCAGCAGCTTAGATCTTGTCAGATACGAGCAGTACTTC
TRBV6-5	TRBJ2-1	TRBD2	NA	CASSYSNVGLAYEQFF	TGTGCCAGCAGTTACTCGAATGTGGGACTAGCGTATGAGCAGTTCTTC
TRBV18	TRBJ1-1	NA	NA	CASSLSTQEAFF	TGTGCCAGCTCATTATCGACACAAGAAGCTTTCTTT
TRBV5-4	TRBJ1-4	TRBD1	few	CASSPRGGENEKLFF	TGTGCCAGCAGCCCTAGAGGGGGCGAGAATGAAAAACTGTTTTTT
TRBV5-1	TRBJ1-1	NA	NA	CASSWGGESTEAFF	TGCGCCAGCTCCTGGGGGGGGGAGAGCACTGAAGCTTTCTTT
TRBV18	TRBJ1-4	NA	NA	CASSPRGAYSSNEKLFF	TGTGCCAGCTCGCCCCGGGGGGCCTACAGTTCTAATGAAAAACTGTTTTTT
TRBV10-3	TRBJ1-2	NA	NA	CAIPDTPGNYGYTF	TGTGCCATCCCCGACACTCCTGGAAACTATGGCTACACCTTC
TRBV2	TRBJ2-5	NA	NA	CASRDTGRTQYF	TGTGCCAGCAGGGACACCGGGCGGACCCAGTACTTC
TRBV10-3	TRBJ2-1	NA	NA	CAISVKGDEQFF	TGTGCCATCAGCGTAAAAGGAGATGAGCAGTTCTTC
TRBV5-4	TRBJ2-1	TRBD2	NA	CASSSGLARNEQFF	TGTGCCAGCAGCTCGGGACTAGCGAGAAATGAGCAGTTCTTC
TRBV6-1	TRBJ2-3	TRBD1	NA	CASSVGTGGVRDTQYF	TGTGCCAGCAGTGTCGGGACAGGGGGTGTAAGAGATACGCAGTATTTT